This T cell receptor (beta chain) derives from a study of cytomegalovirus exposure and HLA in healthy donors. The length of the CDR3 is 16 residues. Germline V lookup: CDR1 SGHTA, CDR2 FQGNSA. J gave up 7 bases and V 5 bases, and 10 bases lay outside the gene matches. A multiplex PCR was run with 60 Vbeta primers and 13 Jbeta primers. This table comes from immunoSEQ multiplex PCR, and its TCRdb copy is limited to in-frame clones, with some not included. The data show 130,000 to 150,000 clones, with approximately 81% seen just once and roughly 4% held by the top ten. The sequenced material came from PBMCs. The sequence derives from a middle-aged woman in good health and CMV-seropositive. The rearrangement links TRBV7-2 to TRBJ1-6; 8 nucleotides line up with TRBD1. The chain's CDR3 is CASSLNRDRRNSPLHF. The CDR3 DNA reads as TGTGCCAGCAGCCTTAACCGGGACAGGAGGAATTCACCCCTCCACTTT.